Listed below are T cell receptor beta chains from one sample, sequenced in a study of radiation and T cells in renal cell carcinoma. TCRdb keeps only in-frame clones here, not all; method: immunoSEQ multiplex PCR. Of around 26,000 clones listed, more than 65% were seen once; the top ten hold roughly 30%. The material sequenced was blood, taken from a patient whose treatment included radiotherapy and nephrectomy. The receptors originated from a man aged 55 to 70 with renal cell carcinoma. CDR3s include the opening cysteine and the closing phenylalanine or tryptophan. The D gene is left open where the match is weak. Clone size appears in some rows only: once, few, many, or a class for an expanded clone.

clone_size,v_call,cdr3_length,j_call,d_call,cdr3_aa,cdr3_nt
NA,TRBV28,14,TRBJ1-5,NA,CASNSRGGNQPQHF,TGTGCCAGCAATTCGCGGGGTGGCAATCAGCCCCAGCATTTT
NA,TRBV5-4,15,TRBJ2-7,NA,CASSEPGPGTYEQYF,TGTGCCAGCAGCGAACCGGGACCTGGAACCTACGAGCAGTACTTC
NA,TRBV7-9,13,TRBJ2-3,NA,CASSREGADTQYF,TGTGCCAGCAGCCGCGAGGGGGCAGATACGCAGTATTTT
NA,TRBV28,16,TRBJ1-5,NA,CASSFVSAYSNQPQHF,TGTGCCAGCAGTTTTGTTTCAGCTTATAGCAATCAGCCCCAGCATTTT
NA,TRBV7-9,14,TRBJ2-1,TRBD2,CASSFAGGRNEQFF,TGTGCCAGCAGCTTTGCGGGAGGACGAAATGAGCAGTTCTTC
NA,TRBV12-5,13,TRBJ1-1,TRBD1,CASGSGQGIGAFF,TGTGCTAGTGGTTCTGGACAGGGGATTGGGGCTTTCTTT
NA,TRBV7-8,15,TRBJ2-1,NA,CASSLRADSYNEQFF,TGTGCCAGCAGCTTACGAGCGGACTCCTACAATGAGCAGTTCTTC
once,TRBV4-3,14,TRBJ1-3,NA,CASSQDGSGNTIYF,TGCGCCAGCAGCCAAGATGGGTCTGGAAACACCATATATTTT
NA,TRBV6-6,13,TRBJ1-2,NA,CAVRDGDYYGYTF,TGTGCCGTCCGGGACGGAGATTACTATGGCTACACCTTC
NA,TRBV27,13,TRBJ1-1,NA,CASSLRRGGEAFF,TGTGCCAGCAGTTTGCGACGGGGAGGTGAAGCTTTCTTT
NA,TRBV7-8,14,TRBJ1-4,NA,CASSLESTLGKLFF,TGTGCCAGCAGCTTAGAGTCGACGCTTGGAAAACTGTTTTTT
NA,TRBV4-1,17,TRBJ2-6,TRBD1,CASSQSATGSGANVLTF,TGCGCCAGCAGCCAATCCGCGACAGGGTCTGGGGCCAACGTCCTGACTTTC
few,TRBV21-1,14,TRBJ1-1,NA,CASSTQGAGTEAFF,TGTGCCAGCAGCACACAGGGGGCGGGCACTGAAGCTTTCTTT
NA,TRBV11-2,14,TRBJ1-1,NA,CASSFSPGPSPAFF,TGTGCCAGCAGCTTCTCTCCGGGCCCGTCGCCGGCTTTCTTT
NA,TRBV21-1,18,TRBJ2-4,NA,CASSKVPRWAVTKNIQYF,TGTGCCAGCAGCAAAGTGCCCAGGTGGGCCGTGACCAAAAACATTCAGTACTTC
NA,TRBV7-2,13,TRBJ2-1,NA,CASSSSTGNEQFF,TGTGCCAGCAGCTCCTCCACAGGGAATGAGCAGTTCTTC
NA,TRBV9,14,TRBJ1-2,NA,CASTGSLANYGYTF,TGTGCCAGCACCGGAAGCTTAGCTAACTATGGCTACACCTTC
NA,TRBV5-4,16,TRBJ2-7,NA,CASSPSGTRVSYEQYF,TGTGCCAGCAGTCCCTCCGGGACCAGGGTGTCCTACGAGCAGTACTTC
once,TRBV6-1,15,TRBJ1-1,TRBD1,CASKTGANMNTEAFF,TGTGCCAGCAAAACAGGGGCCAACATGAACACTGAAGCTTTCTTT
NA,TRBV6-1,12,TRBJ1-2,NA,CASSEHYYGYTF,TGTGCCAGCAGTGAACACTACTATGGCTACACCTTC
once,TRBV7-2,16,TRBJ1-2,NA,CASSPPGTAANYGYTF,TGTGCCAGCAGCCCTCCCGGGACGGCAGCTAACTATGGCTACACCTTC
NA,TRBV18,14,TRBJ1-2,TRBD1,CASSPDRGIYGYTF,TGTGCCAGCTCACCGGACAGGGGGATTTATGGCTACACCTTC
NA,TRBV7-3,16,TRBJ2-6,NA,CASSSTRGSGANVLTF,TGTGCCAGCAGCTCAACTAGGGGAAGTGGGGCCAACGTCCTGACTTTC
NA,TRBV9,15,TRBJ2-7,TRBD2,CASSERTSGRDEQYF,TGTGCCAGCAGCGAGCGGACTAGCGGGAGAGACGAGCAGTACTTC
NA,TRBV2,14,TRBJ1-1,TRBD1,CASRQGAGNTEAFF,TGTGCCAGCAGACAGGGGGCTGGGAACACTGAAGCTTTCTTT
NA,TRBV11-2,14,TRBJ2-5,TRBD2,CASSHGEGLETQYF,TGTGCCAGCAGCCACGGGGAGGGACTAGAGACCCAGTACTTC
medium-sized,TRBV7-3,16,TRBJ2-3,NA,CASSRTGPRATDTQYF,TGTGCCAGCAGTAGAACGGGCCCCAGGGCCACAGATACGCAGTATTTT
few,TRBV11-1,14,TRBJ2-5,NA,CASSSGRTDETQYF,TGTGCCAGCAGCTCAGGACGGACAGACGAGACCCAGTACTTC
NA,TRBV5-1,13,TRBJ1-5,NA,CASSLDGPQPQHF,TGCGCCAGCAGCTTGGACGGACCGCAGCCCCAGCATTTT
NA,TRBV30,13,TRBJ1-1,NA,CAWTLGGVSEAFF,TGTGCCTGGACTCTAGGGGGGGTATCTGAAGCTTTCTTT
NA,TRBV4-1,16,TRBJ1-1,TRBD1,CASSQGQGGGGTEAFF,TGCGCCAGCAGCCAAGGACAGGGAGGGGGGGGTACTGAAGCTTTCTTT
medium-sized,TRBV10-3,14,TRBJ1-1,NA,CAISEPGPNTEAFF,TGTGCCATCAGTGAGCCGGGACCGAACACTGAAGCTTTCTTT
few,TRBV29-1,11,TRBJ2-7,TRBD2,CSAGGPGEQYF,TGCAGCGCGGGAGGCCCAGGCGAGCAGTACTTC
NA,TRBV5-1,13,TRBJ2-7,NA,CASSLWTGYEQYF,TGCGCCAGCAGCTTGTGGACTGGCTACGAGCAGTACTTC
NA,TRBV10-1,17,TRBJ2-3,TRBD2,CASSDVSSGASTDTQYF,TGCGCCAGCAGTGACGTGTCTAGCGGGGCCAGCACAGATACGCAGTATTTT
NA,TRBV5-1,15,TRBJ1-2,TRBD1,CASSRLGDRDYGYTF,TGCGCCAGCAGCCGCCTTGGGGACAGGGACTATGGCTACACCTTC
few,TRBV30,11,TRBJ1-2,NA,CAKDSSYGYTF,TGTGCCAAGGACAGTTCTTATGGCTACACCTTC
NA,TRBV5-8,15,TRBJ2-6,NA,CASSLLLSGANVLTF,TGTGCCAGCAGCTTGCTGTTGTCTGGGGCCAACGTCCTGACTTTC
NA,TRBV4-1,15,TRBJ1-5,TRBD1,CASSLLRDRDQPQHF,TGCGCCAGCAGCTTACTCCGGGACAGGGACCAGCCCCAGCATTTT
few,TRBV27,13,TRBJ1-2,NA,CASSLSLRYGYTF,TGTGCCAGCAGTTTATCCCTCCGCTATGGCTACACCTTC
NA,TRBV5-4,12,TRBJ2-2,TRBD1,CASSLDRGKLFF,TGTGCCAGCAGCTTGGACAGGGGGAAGCTGTTTTTT
few,TRBV19,12,TRBJ2-1,NA,CASSIRDGEQFF,TGTGCCAGTAGTATCCGCGATGGTGAGCAGTTCTTC
NA,TRBV7-2,15,TRBJ2-7,TRBD2,CASSLGTSGRRPPFF,TGTGCCAGCAGCTTAGGGACTAGCGGGAGGCGGCCTCCTTTCTTC
NA,TRBV7-9,15,TRBJ2-5,NA,CASSPGTLVRETQYF,TGTGCCAGCAGCCCCGGGACCTTGGTCCGGGAGACCCAGTACTTC
NA,TRBV9,15,TRBJ2-1,TRBD1,CASSVDRGRGNEQFF,TGTGCCAGCAGCGTAGATAGGGGGCGCGGCAATGAGCAGTTCTTC
NA,TRBV11-3,16,TRBJ2-7,NA,CASSATTSSGTYEQYF,TGTGCCAGCAGCGCCACTACTAGCTCGGGGACCTACGAGCAGTACTTC
medium-sized,TRBV19,14,TRBJ2-7,NA,CATQAGDSSFEQYF,TGTGCCACCCAGGCGGGGGACAGCAGCTTCGAGCAGTACTTC
NA,TRBV4-2,14,TRBJ2-5,TRBD2,CASSQRLAGYLQYF,TGTGCCAGCAGCCAGCGACTAGCGGGTTATTTGCAGTACTTC